This T cell receptor (beta chain) was sequenced in a study of OX40 agonist ivuxolimab in advanced cancers. Produced via immunoSEQ multiplex PCR; TCRdb's table is partial and in-frame only. The table shows about 33,000 clones, with approximately 84% occurring only once. Trimming cost V 0 bases and J 2 bases; bases outside gene matches: 7. CDR3 length: 16 residues. CDR1 and CDR2 from the germline V gene are SGDLS and YYNGEE. The sequencing used CD4+ or CD8+ T cells sorted from blood, collected in a trial of the OX40 agonist ivuxolimab. The chain recombines TRBV9 with TRBJ2-5; the match to TRBD2 covers 7 bases. The TCR was taken from an adult with an advanced solid tumor such as melanoma, head and neck, liver or kidney cancer. CDR3 DNA: TGTGCCAGCAGCGTAGCTTCTAGCGGCGGACAAGAGACCCAGTACTTC. Its translation is CASSVASSGGQETQYF.